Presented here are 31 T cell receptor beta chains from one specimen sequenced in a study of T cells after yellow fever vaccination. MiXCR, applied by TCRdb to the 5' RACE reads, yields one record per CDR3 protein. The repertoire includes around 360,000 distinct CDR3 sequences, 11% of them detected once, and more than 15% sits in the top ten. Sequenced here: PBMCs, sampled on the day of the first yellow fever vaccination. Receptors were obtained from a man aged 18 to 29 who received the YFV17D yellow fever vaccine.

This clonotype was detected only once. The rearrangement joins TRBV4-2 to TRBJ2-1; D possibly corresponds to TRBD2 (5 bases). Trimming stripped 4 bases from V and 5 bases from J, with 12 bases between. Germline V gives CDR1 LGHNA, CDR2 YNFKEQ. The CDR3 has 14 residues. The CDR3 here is CASSPGVQHNEQFF. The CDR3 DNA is TGTGCCAGCAGCCCCGGGGTACAGCACAATGAGCAGTTCTTC.

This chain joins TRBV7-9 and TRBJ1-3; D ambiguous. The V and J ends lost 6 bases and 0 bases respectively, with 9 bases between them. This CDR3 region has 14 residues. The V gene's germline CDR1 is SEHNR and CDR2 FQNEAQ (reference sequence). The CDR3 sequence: CASSWIYSGNTIYF. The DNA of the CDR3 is TGTGCCAGCAGTTGGATTTACTCTGGAAACACCATATATTTT.

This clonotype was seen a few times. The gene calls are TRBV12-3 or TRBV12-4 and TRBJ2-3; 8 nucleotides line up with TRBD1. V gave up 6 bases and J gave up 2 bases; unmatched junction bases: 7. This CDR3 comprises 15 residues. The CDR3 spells CASRRNRGFTDTQYF. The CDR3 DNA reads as TGTGCCAGCAGAAGGAACAGGGGGTTCACAGATACGCAGTATTTT.

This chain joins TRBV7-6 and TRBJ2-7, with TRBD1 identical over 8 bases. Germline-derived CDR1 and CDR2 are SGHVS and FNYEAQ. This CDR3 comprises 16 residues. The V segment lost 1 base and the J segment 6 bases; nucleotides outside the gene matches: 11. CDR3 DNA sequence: TGTGCCAGCAGCTTAGGTGTAGGACAGGGATCGTCCGAGCAGTACTTC. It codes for CASSLGVGQGSSEQYF.

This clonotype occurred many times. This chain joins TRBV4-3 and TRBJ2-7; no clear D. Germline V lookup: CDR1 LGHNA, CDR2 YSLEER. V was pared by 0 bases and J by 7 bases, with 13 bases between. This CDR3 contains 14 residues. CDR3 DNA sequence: TGCGCCAGCAGCCAAGATCTCATCCTGGGAGAGCAGTACGTC. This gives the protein CASSQDLILGEQYV.

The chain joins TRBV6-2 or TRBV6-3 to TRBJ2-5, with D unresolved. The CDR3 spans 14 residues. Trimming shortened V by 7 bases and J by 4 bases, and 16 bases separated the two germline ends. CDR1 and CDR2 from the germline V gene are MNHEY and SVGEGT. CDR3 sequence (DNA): TGTGCCAGCACGGGCGTTTCACTTGTAGAGACCCAGTACTTC. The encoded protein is CASTGVSLVETQYF.

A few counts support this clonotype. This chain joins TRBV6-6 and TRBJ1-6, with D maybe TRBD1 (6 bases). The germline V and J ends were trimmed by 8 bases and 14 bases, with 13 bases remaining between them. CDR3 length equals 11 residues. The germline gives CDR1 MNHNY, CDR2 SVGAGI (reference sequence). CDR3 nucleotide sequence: TGTGCCAGCGGCCAAAGGGGGACCCTCCACTTT. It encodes CASGQRGTLHF.

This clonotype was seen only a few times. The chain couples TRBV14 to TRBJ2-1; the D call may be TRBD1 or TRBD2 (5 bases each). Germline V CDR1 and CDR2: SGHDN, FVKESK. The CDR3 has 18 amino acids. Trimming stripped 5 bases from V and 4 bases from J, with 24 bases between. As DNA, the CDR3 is TGTGCCAGCAGCGAATCCTGGGGGACGCACAAAACTTACAATGAGCAGTTCTTC. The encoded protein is CASSESWGTHKTYNEQFF.

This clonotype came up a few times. The CDR3 nucleotides read TGTGCCAGCAGTTTAACTAGCGGGGAGCTCGAGCAGTACTTC. It is translated as CASSLTSGELEQYF. The rearrangement uses TRBV12-3 or TRBV12-4 and TRBJ2-7; the match to TRBD2 covers 10 bases. V was pared by 2 bases and J by 6 bases, with 4 bases of the junction left unmatched. The CDR3 covers 14 residues.

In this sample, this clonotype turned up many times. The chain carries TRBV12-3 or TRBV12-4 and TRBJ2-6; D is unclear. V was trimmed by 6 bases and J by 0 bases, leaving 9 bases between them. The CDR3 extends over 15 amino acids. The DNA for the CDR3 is TGTGCCAGCAGCCGGCGGACCTCTGGGGCCAACGTCCTGACTTTC. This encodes CASSRRTSGANVLTF.

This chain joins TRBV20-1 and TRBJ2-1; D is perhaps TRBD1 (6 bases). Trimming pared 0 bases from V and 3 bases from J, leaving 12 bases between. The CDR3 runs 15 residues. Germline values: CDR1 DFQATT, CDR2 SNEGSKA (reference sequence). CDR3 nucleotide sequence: TGCAGTGCTAGAGAAGCGTACAGGGACTACAATGAGCAGTTCTTC. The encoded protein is CSAREAYRDYNEQFF.

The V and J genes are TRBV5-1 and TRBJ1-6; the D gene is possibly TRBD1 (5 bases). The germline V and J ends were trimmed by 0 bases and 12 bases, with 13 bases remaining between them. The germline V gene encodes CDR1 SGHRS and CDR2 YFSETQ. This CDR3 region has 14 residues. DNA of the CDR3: TGCGCCAGCAGCTTGGGCAGCTGGGGGGAACCCCTCCACTTT. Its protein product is CASSLGSWGEPLHF.

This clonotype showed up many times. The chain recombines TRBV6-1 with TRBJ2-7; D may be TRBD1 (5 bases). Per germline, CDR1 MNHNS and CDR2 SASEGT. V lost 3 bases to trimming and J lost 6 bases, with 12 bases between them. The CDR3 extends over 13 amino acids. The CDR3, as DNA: TGTGCCAGCAGTGACAGGGTCAAGGGCGAGCAGTACGTC. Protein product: CASSDRVKGEQYV.

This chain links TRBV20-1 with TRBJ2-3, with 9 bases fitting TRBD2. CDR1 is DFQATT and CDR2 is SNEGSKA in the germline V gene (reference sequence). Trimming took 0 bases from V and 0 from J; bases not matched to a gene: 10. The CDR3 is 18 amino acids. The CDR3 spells CSARDSLAGSTSTDTQYF. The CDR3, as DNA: TGCAGTGCTAGAGATAGCCTAGCGGGGTCCACTAGCACAGATACGCAGTATTTT.

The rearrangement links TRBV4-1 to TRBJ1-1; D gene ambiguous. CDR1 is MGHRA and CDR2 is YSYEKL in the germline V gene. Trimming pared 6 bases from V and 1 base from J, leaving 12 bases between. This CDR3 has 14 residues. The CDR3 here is CASRGLTRNTEAFF. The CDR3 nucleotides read TGCGCCAGCAGAGGACTGACCCGGAACACTGAAGCTTTCTTT.

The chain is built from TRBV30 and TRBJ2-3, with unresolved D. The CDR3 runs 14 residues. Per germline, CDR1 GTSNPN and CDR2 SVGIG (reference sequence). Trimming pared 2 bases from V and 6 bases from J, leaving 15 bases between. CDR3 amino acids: CAWSPSNPADTQYF. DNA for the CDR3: TGTGCCTGGAGTCCCAGTAACCCGGCGGATACGCAGTATTTT.

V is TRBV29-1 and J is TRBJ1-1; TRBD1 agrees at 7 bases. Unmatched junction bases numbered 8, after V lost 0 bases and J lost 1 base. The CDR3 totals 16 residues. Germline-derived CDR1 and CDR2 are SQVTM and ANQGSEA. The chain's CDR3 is CSVEDPKQGSNTEAFF. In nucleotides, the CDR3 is TGCAGCGTTGAAGATCCAAAACAGGGGTCGAACACTGAAGCTTTCTTT.

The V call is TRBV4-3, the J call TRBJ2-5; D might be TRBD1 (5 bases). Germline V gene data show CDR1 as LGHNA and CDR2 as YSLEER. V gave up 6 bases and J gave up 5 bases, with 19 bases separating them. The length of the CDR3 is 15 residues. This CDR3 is CASSRAPAAGETQYF. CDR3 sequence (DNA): TGCGCCAGCAGTCGCGCACCGGCGGCAGGGGAGACCCAGTACTTC.

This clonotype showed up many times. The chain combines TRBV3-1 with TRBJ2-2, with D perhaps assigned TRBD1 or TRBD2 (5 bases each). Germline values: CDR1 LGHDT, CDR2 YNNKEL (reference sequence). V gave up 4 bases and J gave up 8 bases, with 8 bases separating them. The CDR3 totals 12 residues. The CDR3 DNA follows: TGTGCCAGCAGCCCGGGACGTGGGGAGCTGTTTTTT. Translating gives CASSPGRGELFF.

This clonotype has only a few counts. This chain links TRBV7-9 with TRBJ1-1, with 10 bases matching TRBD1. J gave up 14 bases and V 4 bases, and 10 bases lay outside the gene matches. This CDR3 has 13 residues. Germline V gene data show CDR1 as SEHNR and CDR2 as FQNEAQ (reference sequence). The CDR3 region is CASSSRTGGRRFF. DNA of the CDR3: TGTGCCAGCAGCTCAAGGACAGGGGGGAGACGCTTCTTT.

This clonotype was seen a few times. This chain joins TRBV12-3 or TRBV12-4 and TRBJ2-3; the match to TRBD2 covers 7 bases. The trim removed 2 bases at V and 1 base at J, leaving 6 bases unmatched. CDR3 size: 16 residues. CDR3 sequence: CASSLMPSGGTDTQYF. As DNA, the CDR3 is TGTGCCAGCAGTTTAATGCCAAGCGGGGGCACAGATACGCAGTATTTT.

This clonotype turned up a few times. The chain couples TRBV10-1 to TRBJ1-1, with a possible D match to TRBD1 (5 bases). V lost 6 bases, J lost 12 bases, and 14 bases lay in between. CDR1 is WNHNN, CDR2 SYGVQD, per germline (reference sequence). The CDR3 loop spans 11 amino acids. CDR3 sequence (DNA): TGCGCCAGCAGCGGGACGTACGAAACTTTCTTT. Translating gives CASSGTYETFF.

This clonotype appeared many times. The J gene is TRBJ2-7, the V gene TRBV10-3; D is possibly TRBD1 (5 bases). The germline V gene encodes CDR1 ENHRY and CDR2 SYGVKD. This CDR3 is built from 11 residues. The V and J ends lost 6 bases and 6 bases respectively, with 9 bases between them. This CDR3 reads CAIRQAREQYF. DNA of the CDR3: TGTGCCATCAGACAGGCGCGCGAGCAGTACTTC.

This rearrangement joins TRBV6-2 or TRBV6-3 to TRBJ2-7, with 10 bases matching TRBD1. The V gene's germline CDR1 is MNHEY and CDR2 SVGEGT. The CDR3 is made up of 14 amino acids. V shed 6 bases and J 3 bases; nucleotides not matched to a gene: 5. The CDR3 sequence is CASRSRDRGYEQYV. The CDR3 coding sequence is TGTGCCAGCAGATCCCGGGACAGGGGCTACGAGCAGTACGTC.

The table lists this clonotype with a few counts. The CDR3 DNA sequence: TGTGCCAGCAGCTTGGGACAGGGAGCCGGGGCCAACGTCCTGACTTTC. As protein: CASSLGQGAGANVLTF. This chain connects TRBV7-8 to TRBJ2-6, with TRBD1 identical over 9 bases. J lost 4 bases, V lost 3 bases, and 4 bases had no gene match. The length of the CDR3 is 16 residues. From germline, CDR1 is SGHVS and CDR2 FQNEAQ. The full variable domain, in which reference TRBV7-8 and TRBJ2-6 provide the parts outside the CDR3, is GAGVSQSPRYKVAKRGQDVALRCDPISGHVSLFWYQQALGQGPEFLTYFQNEAQLDKSGLPSDRFFAERPEGSVSTLKIQRTQQEDSAVYLCASSLGQGAGANVLTFGAGSRLTVL.

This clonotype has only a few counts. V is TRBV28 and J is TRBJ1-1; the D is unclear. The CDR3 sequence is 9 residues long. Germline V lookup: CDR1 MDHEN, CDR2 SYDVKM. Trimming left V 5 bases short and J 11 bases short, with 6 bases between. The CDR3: CASSPPAFF. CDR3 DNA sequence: TGTGCCAGCAGTCCCCCTGCTTTCTTT.

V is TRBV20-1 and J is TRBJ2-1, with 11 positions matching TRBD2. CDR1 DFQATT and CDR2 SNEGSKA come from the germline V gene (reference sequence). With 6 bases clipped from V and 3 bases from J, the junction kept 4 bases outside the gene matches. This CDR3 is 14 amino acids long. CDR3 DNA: TGCAGTGCCCAGGGACTAGCGGACTACAATGAGCAGTTCTTC. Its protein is CSAQGLADYNEQFF.

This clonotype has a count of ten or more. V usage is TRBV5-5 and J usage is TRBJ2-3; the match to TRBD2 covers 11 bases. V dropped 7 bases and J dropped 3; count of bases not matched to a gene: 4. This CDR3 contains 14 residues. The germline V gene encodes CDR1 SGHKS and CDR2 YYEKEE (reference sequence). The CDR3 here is CASLTSGVTDTQYF. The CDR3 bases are TGTGCCAGCTTGACTAGCGGGGTGACAGATACGCAGTATTTT. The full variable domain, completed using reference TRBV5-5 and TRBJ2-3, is DAGVTQSPTHLIKTRGQQVTLRCSPISGHKSVSWYQQVLGQGPQFIFQYYEKEERGRGNFPDRFSARQFPNYSSELNVNALLLGDSALYLCASLTSGVTDTQYFGPGTRLTVL.

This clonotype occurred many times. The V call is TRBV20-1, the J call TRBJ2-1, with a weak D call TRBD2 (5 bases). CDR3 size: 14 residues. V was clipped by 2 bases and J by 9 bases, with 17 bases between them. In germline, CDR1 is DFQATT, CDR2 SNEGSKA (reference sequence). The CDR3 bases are TGCAGTGCTAGAACCGGGATATCCTCGGGTGAGCAGTTCTTC. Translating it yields CSARTGISSGEQFF.

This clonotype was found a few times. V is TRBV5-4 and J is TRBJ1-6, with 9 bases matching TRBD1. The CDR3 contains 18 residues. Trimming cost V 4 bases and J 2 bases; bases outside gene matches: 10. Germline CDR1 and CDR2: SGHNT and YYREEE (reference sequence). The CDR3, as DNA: TGTGCCAGCAGCGGAGGGGGACAGGGAGGGACCTATAATTCACCCCTCCACTTT. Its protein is CASSGGGQGGTYNSPLHF.

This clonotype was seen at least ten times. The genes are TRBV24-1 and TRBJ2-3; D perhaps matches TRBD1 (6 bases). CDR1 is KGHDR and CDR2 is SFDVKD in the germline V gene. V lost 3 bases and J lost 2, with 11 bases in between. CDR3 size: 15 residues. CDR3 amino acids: CATSDVQGFTDTQYF. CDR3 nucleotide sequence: TGTGCCACCAGTGATGTACAGGGTTTCACAGATACGCAGTATTTT.